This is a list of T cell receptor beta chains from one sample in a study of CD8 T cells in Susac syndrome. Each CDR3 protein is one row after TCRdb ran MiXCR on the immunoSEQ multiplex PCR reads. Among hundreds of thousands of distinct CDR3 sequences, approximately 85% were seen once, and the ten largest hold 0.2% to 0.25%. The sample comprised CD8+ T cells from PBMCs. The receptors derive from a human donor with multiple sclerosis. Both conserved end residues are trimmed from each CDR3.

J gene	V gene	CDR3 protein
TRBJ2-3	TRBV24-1	ATSDLAGAITDTQY
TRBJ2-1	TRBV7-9	ASSSPGGNEQF
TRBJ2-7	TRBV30	AWATGTGINEQY
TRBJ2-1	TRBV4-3	ASSQDHVGGELTYNEQF
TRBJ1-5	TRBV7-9	ASSLIDSKNGSNQPQH
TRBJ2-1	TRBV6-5	ASSDGTSGNEQF
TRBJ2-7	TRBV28	ASSDGTGGFHEQY
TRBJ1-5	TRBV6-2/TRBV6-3	ASSTSLGGNQPQH
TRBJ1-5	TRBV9	ASSVDGLTGGQPQH
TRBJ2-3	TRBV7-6	ASAGVLSTDTQY
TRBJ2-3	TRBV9	ASSEGLAGDRTDTQY
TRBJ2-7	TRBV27	ASSLERAGEQY
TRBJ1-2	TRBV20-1	SARGGGAYGYT
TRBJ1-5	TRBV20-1	SASEPPRQDRGWQPQH
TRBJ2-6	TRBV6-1	ASSVGLSGANVLT
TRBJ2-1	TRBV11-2	ASSLESLGRPYNEQF
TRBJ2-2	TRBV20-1	SASPADTNTGELF
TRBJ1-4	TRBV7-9	ASESNRAYGEKLF
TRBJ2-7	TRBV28	ASSSSDRGLYEQY
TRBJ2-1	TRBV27	ASTKLASNEQF
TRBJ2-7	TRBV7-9	ASSPGPGRADEQY
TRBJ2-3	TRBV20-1	SAGTGVTADTQY
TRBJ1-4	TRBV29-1	SHEGVGEKLF
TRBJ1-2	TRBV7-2	ASSFEDGYT
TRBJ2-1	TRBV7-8	ASSLAGSRGRHNEQF
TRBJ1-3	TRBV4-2	ASSQEGQAFFGNTIY
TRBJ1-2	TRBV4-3	ASSQDYDSNYGYT
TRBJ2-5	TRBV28	ASSLAETQY
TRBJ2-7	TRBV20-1	SASQPGLAGGPSHEQY
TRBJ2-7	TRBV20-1	SARNRDRLYEQY
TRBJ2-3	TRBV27	ASSSGRDGRTDTQY
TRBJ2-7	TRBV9	ASSVVGRGEQY
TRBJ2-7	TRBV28	ASSFHSGLSYEQY
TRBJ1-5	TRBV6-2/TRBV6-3	ASSYTGLNQPQH
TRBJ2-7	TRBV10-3	AISETPGLYSYEQY
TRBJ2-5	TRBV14	ASSQLGLAGNQETQY
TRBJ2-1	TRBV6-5	ASLAGTSVRDEQF
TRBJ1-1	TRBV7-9	ASNNRVSGAF
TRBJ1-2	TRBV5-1	ASSWEPGATNYGYT
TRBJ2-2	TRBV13	ASTMDGELF
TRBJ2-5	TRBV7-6	ASSLPAGSGETQY
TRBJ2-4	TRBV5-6	ASSLEIGIWDIQY